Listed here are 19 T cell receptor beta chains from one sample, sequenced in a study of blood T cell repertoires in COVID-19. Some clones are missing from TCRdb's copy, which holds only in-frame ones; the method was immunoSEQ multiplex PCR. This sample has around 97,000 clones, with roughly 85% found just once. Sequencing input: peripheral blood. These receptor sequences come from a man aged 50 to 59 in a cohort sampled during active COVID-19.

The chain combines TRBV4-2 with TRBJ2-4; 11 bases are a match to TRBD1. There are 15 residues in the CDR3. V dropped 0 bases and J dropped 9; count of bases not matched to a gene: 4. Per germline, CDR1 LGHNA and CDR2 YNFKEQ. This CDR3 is CASSQEGQGAGIQYF. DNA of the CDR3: TGTGCCAGCAGCCAAGAAGGACAGGGGGCCGGCATTCAGTACTTC.

CDR3 sequence reads: CASRVGGNSGNTIYF. The CDR3 coding sequence is TGTGCCAGCAGAGTGGGGGGGAACTCTGGAAACACCATATATTTT. The chain has TRBV6-5 and TRBJ1-3, with D possibly being TRBD1 (5 bases). Germline-derived CDR1 and CDR2 are MNHEY and SVGAGI. Between the trimmed V and J ends, which lost 6 bases and 0 bases, there was a span of 12 bases. This CDR3 spans 15 amino acids.

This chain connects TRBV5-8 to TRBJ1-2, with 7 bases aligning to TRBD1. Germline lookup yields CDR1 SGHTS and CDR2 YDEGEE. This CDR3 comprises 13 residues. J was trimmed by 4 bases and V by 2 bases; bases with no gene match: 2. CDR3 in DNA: TGTGCCAGCAGCTTCCGGGACAGCTATGGCTACACCTTC. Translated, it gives CASSFRDSYGYTF.

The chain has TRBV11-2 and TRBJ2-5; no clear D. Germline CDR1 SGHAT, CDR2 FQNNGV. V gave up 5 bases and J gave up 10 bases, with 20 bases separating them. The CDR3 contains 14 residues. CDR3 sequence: CASSLSTLTGGQYF. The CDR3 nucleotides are TGTGCCAGCAGCCTCTCGACTTTAACGGGTGGCCAGTACTTC.

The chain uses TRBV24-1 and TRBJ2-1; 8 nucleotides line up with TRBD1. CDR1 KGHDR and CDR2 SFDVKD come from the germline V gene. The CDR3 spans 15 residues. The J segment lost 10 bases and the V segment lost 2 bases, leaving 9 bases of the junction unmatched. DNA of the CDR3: TGTGCCACCAGTGATTCGACCCAGGGGGCTCGAGAGCAGTTCTTC. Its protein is CATSDSTQGAREQFF.

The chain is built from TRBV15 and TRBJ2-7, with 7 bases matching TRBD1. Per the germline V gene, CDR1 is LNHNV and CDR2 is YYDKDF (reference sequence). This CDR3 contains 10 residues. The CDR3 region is CATSRDGTAV. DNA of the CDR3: TGTGCCACCAGCAGAGATGGGACAGCCGTC.

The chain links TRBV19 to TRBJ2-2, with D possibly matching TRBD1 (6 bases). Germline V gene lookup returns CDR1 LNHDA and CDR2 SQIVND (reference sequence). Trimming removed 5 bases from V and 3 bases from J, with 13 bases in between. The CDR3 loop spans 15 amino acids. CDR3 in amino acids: CASSPPAGDTGELFF. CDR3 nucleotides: TGTGCCAGTAGTCCCCCGGCAGGGGACACCGGGGAGCTGTTTTTT. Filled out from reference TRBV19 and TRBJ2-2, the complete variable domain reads DGGITQSPKYLFRKEGQNVTLSCEQNLNHDAMYWYRQDPGQGLRLIYYSQIVNDFQKGDIAEGYSVSREKKESFPLTVTSAQKNPTAFYLCASSPPAGDTGELFFGEGSRLTVL.

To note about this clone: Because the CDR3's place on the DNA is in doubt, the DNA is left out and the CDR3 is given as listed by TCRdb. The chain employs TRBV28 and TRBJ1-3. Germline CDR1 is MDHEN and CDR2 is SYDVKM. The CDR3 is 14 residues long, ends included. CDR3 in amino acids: CASSSSGGGNTIYF.

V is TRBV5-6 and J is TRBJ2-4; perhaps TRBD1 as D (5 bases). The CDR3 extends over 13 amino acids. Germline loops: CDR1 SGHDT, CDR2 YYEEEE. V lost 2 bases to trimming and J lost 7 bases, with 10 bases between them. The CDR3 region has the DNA TGTGCCAGCAGCTTAGGTTCAGGGAACATTCAGTACTTC. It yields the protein CASSLGSGNIQYF.

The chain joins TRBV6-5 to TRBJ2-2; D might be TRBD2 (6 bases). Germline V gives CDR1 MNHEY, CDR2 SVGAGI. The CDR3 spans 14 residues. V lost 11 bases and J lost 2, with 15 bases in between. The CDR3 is CAVRAGPNTGELFF. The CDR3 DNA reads TGTGCCGTCAGGGCGGGGCCCAACACCGGGGAGCTGTTTTTT.

DNA of the CDR3: TGTGCCAGCAGTCTCCAGGTTAGCGGGGTGGAGCAGTTCTTC. It yields the protein CASSLQVSGVEQFF. The V call is TRBV27, the J call TRBJ2-1; 8 bases agree with TRBD2. V gave up 5 bases and J gave up 10 bases; unmatched junction bases: 10. Germline CDR1 MNHEY, CDR2 SMNVEV (reference sequence). CDR3 length equals 14 residues.

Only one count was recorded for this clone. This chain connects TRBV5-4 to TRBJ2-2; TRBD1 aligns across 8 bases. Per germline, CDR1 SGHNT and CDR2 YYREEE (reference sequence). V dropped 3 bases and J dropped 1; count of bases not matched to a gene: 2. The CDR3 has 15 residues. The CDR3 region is CASSSGTGNTGELFF. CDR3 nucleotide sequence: TGTGCCAGCAGCTCCGGGACAGGGAACACCGGGGAGCTGTTTTTT. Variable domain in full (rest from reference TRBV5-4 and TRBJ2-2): ETGVTQSPTHLIKTRGQQVTLRCSSQSGHNTVSWYQQALGQGPQFIFQYYREEENGRGNFPPRFSGLQFPNYSSELNVNALELDDSALYLCASSSGTGNTGELFFGEGSRLTVL.

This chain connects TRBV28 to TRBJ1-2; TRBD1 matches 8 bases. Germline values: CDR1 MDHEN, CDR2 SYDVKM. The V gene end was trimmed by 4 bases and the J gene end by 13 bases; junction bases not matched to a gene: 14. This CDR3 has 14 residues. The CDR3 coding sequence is TGTGCCAGCAGTTACTCGAGGACAGGGATCTTTCCCACCTTC. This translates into CASSYSRTGIFPTF.

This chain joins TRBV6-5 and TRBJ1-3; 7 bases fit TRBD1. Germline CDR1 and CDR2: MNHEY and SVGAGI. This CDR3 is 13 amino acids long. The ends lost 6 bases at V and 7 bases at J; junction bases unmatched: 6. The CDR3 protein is CASSKVRGNTIYF. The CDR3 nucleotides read TGTGCCAGCAGCAAGGTCAGGGGGAACACCATATATTTT.

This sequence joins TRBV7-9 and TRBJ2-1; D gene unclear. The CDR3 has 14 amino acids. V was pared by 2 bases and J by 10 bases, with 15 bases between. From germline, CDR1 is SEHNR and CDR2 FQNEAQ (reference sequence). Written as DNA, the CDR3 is TGTGCCAGCAGCTTACTGAGCTTAGCTATGGAGCAGTTCTTC. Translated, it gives CASSLLSLAMEQFF.

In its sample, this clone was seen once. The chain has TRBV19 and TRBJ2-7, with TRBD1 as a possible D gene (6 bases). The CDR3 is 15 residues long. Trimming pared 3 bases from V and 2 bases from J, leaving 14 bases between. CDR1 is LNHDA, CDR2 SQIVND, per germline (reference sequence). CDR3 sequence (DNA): TGTGCCAGTAGTATCTTCGGACAGCCGACCTACGAGCAGTACTTC. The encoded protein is CASSIFGQPTYEQYF.

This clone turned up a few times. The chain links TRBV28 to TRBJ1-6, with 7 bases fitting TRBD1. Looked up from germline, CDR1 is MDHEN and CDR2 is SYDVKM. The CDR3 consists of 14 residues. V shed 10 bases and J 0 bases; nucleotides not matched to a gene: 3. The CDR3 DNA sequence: TGTGCCACCCGGGACAGCTCCTATAATTCACCCCTCCACTTT. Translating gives CATRDSSYNSPLHF.

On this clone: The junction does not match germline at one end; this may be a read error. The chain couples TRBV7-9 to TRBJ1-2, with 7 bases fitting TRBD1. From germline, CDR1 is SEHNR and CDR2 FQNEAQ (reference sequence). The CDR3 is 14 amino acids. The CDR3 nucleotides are TGTGCCAGCAGCTTATTGGTGGGGACAGTCGTTGCGGCCTTC. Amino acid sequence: CASSLLVGTVVAAF.

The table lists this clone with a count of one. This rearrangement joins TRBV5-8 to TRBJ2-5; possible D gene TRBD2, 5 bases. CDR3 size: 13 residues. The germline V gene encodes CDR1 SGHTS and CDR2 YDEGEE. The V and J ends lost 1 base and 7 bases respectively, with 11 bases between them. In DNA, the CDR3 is TGTGCCAGCAGCTTGCCCGGGGAAGGGACCCAGTACTTC. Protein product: CASSLPGEGTQYF.